The 21 T cell receptor beta chains reported below all come from one sample, sequenced in a study of blood T cell repertoires in COVID-19. This table comes from immunoSEQ multiplex PCR, and its TCRdb copy is limited to in-frame clones, with some not included. The repertoire includes about 64,000 clones, 88% of them detected once, and 3.9% sits in the top ten. Source material: peripheral blood. These receptors all stem from a man aged 65 to 85 with acute or convalescent COVID-19.

The V call is TRBV18, the J call TRBJ2-3, with 10 bases lining up with TRBD1. V shed 4 bases and J 8 bases; nucleotides not matched to a gene: 3. This CDR3 has 13 amino acids. Germline lookup yields CDR1 KGHSH and CDR2 LQKENI. The CDR3 sequence is CASSRGQGSTQYF. CDR3 sequence (DNA): TGTGCCAGCTCACGGGGACAGGGGAGTACGCAGTATTTT.

This clone was seen once. The rearrangement links TRBV9 to TRBJ2-7, with TRBD2 matching over 8 bases. The germline CDR1 and CDR2 sequences are SGDLS and YYNGEE. V lost 1 base to trimming and J lost 3 bases; unmatched junction nucleotides: 3. This CDR3 has 14 amino acids. CDR3 sequence (DNA): TGTGCCAGCAGCGTACGGACTAGCAGCTACGAGCAGTACTTC. Its protein product is CASSVRTSSYEQYF.

The chain is built from TRBV27 and TRBJ1-1; TRBD1 aligns across 8 bases. J gave up 5 bases and V 7 bases, and 9 bases lay outside the gene matches. This CDR3 region has 14 residues. Looked up from germline, CDR1 is MNHEY and CDR2 is SMNVEV (reference sequence). The CDR3 loop is CASNDRGTGTEAFF. In DNA form, the CDR3 reads TGTGCCAGCAACGACAGGGGAACTGGGACTGAAGCTTTCTTT.

The chain has TRBV5-5 and TRBJ2-5, with TRBD1 identical over 12 bases. Trimming cost V 1 base and J 5 bases; bases outside gene matches: 6. The CDR3 consists of 16 residues. In germline, CDR1 is SGHKS, CDR2 YYEKEE (reference sequence). CDR3 sequence: CASSLTGTGGFETQYF. The CDR3 DNA sequence: TGTGCCAGCAGCTTGACCGGGACAGGGGGCTTCGAGACCCAGTACTTC.

This chain links TRBV19 with TRBJ1-2; 10 bases are shared with TRBD1. The length of the CDR3 is 15 residues. The germline gives CDR1 LNHDA, CDR2 SQIVND (reference sequence). The V gene end was trimmed by 5 bases and the J gene end by 3 bases; junction bases not matched to a gene: 6. Here the CDR3 reads CASSALGTGDYGYTF. Here the CDR3 DNA reads TGTGCCAGTAGTGCCCTGGGGACAGGGGACTATGGCTACACCTTC.

This clone has only a few counts. This chain links TRBV19 with TRBJ1-5, with a weak D call TRBD1 (6 bases). CDR3 length: 18 amino acids. Trimming took 3 bases from V and 0 from J, leaving 18 bases between them. In germline, CDR1 is LNHDA, CDR2 SQIVND (reference sequence). CDR3 nucleotide sequence: TGTGCCAGTAGTATCGGCTGGACAGCCCCCCGTAGCAATCAGCCCCAGCATTTT. Its protein is CASSIGWTAPRSNQPQHF.

The genes are TRBV2 and TRBJ2-3; a weak D match, TRBD2 (6 bases). This CDR3 has 16 residues. Germline V gene lookup returns CDR1 SNHLY and CDR2 FYNNEI. V lost 6 bases to trimming and J lost 0 bases, with 16 bases between them. CDR3 coding DNA: TGTGCCAGCAGAGGAGGGGCGGGGACTAGCACAGATACGCAGTATTTT. Protein product: CASRGGAGTSTDTQYF. Full variable domain (remainder filled in from reference TRBV2 and TRBJ2-3): EPEVTQTPSHQVTQMGQEVILRCVPISNHLYFYWYRQILGQKVEFLVSFYNNEISEKSEIFDDQFSVERPDGSNFTLKIRSTKLEDSAMYFCASRGGAGTSTDTQYFGPGTRLTVL.

The rearrangement links TRBV18 to TRBJ1-2, with D maybe TRBD1 (6 bases). The V and J ends lost 3 bases and 8 bases respectively, with 19 bases between them. Germline CDR1 is KGHSH and CDR2 is LQKENI. CDR3 length equals 15 residues. As DNA, the CDR3 is TGTGCCAGCTCACCTTCCGAGAGGGGGACTAGGGGCTACACCTTC. Translated: CASSPSERGTRGYTF.

The chain has TRBV7-3 and TRBJ2-2, with D uncertain. V lost 5 bases, J lost 5 bases, and 12 bases lay in between. The V gene's germline CDR1 is SGHTA and CDR2 FQGTGA. CDR3 length equals 14 residues. The CDR3 coding sequence is TGTGCCAGCAGCCGAAGCCCAGGAACCGGGGAGCTGTTTTTT. As protein: CASSRSPGTGELFF.

The chain couples TRBV5-6 to TRBJ2-7, with TRBD2 matching 12 bases. CDR1 is SGHDT and CDR2 is YYEEEE in the germline V gene. The CDR3 has 15 amino acids. The J segment lost 5 bases and the V segment lost 4 bases, leaving 7 bases of the junction unmatched. The CDR3 DNA reads as TGTGCCAGCAGCCCCCTAGCGGGGGGGCTCGACGAGCAGTACTTC. It is translated as CASSPLAGGLDEQYF.

This chain links TRBV24-1 with TRBJ2-3; the match to TRBD1 covers 12 bases. V gave up 5 bases and J gave up 4 bases; unmatched junction bases: 6. Germline V CDR1 and CDR2: KGHDR, SFDVKD. There are 16 residues in the CDR3. The CDR3 loop is CATSASGQGAADTQYF. CDR3 bases: TGTGCCACCAGTGCCTCGGGACAGGGGGCGGCAGATACGCAGTATTTT.

This clone was picked up a small number of times. The chain recombines TRBV6-6 with TRBJ2-2; TRBD1 matches 9 bases. The CDR3 is 16 amino acids. Losses at the gene ends were 1 base for V and 2 bases for J; bases not matched to a gene: 2. CDR1 MNHNY and CDR2 SVGAGI come from the germline V gene (reference sequence). The CDR3 region has the DNA TGTGCCAGCAGTTACTGGGGACAGGGAAACACCGGGGAGCTGTTTTTT. This codes for CASSYWGQGNTGELFF.

Regarding this clone: The sample has other DNA sequences that encode this CDR3 too. The chain is built from TRBV7-2 and TRBJ2-5; the D is unclear. The germline gives CDR1 SGHTA, CDR2 FQGNSA. V was clipped by 1 base and J by 7 bases, with 10 bases between them. The CDR3 has 13 amino acids. CDR3: CASSLEPAGTQYF. For the CDR3, the DNA is TGTGCCAGCAGCTTAGAGCCCGCCGGGACCCAGTACTTC.

This chain links TRBV6-5 with TRBJ2-2; D is unclear. Trimming cost V 6 bases and J 1 base, with 9 bases left between them. Germline-derived CDR1 and CDR2 are MNHEY and SVGAGI. The CDR3 has 14 amino acids. CDR3 sequence: CASSPLENTGELFF. The CDR3 nucleotides read TGTGCCAGCAGCCCACTCGAGAACACCGGGGAGCTGTTTTTT.

V usage is TRBV4-3 and J usage is TRBJ2-7, with 9 positions matching TRBD1. V shed 4 bases and J 4 bases; nucleotides not matched to a gene: 8. This CDR3 comprises 15 residues. Germline loops: CDR1 LGHNA, CDR2 YSLEER. The CDR3 loop is CASSRGQGSPYEQYF. The CDR3, as DNA: TGCGCCAGCAGCCGAGGACAGGGGAGCCCTTACGAGCAGTACTTC.

The J gene is TRBJ2-2, the V gene TRBV7-6, with 11 bases matching TRBD2. Germline V gives CDR1 SGHVS, CDR2 FNYEAQ. The junction had 3 bases not matched to a gene; V was cut back by 5 bases and J by 4 bases. The CDR3 has 15 amino acids. CDR3 sequence reads: CASSQLAGATGELFF. The CDR3 DNA sequence: TGTGCCAGCAGCCAACTAGCGGGGGCCACCGGGGAGCTGTTTTTT.

The chain employs TRBV7-2 and TRBJ2-5; the match to TRBD2 covers 16 bases. The germline V gene encodes CDR1 SGHTA and CDR2 FQGNSA. The CDR3 is 18 amino acids. Trimming at V came to 3 bases and at J to 4 bases, leaving 8 bases not matched to a gene. The CDR3 coding sequence is TGTGCCAGCAGCTTTGGGACTAGCGGGGGGGCACCGCCAGAGACCCAGTACTTC. Protein: CASSFGTSGGAPPETQYF.

The chain uses TRBV7-2 and TRBJ2-7; TRBD1 aligns across 9 bases. CDR1 SGHTA and CDR2 FQGNSA come from the germline V gene. Trimming cost V 2 bases and J 2 bases; bases outside gene matches: 7. This CDR3 is 16 amino acids long. For the CDR3, the DNA is TGTGCCAGCAGCTTAAGCGGGACAGGGAGCCCCTACGAGCAGTACTTC. Amino acid sequence: CASSLSGTGSPYEQYF.

V gene TRBV7-2 combines with J gene TRBJ2-1; 8 bases are shared with TRBD1. CDR3 length: 14 amino acids. V lost 5 bases to trimming and J lost 9 bases; unmatched junction nucleotides: 9. The germline V gene has CDR1 SGHTA and CDR2 FQGNSA. CDR3 sequence: CASSTDRAITEQFF. The DNA for the CDR3 is TGTGCCAGCAGCACGGACAGGGCGATAACTGAGCAGTTCTTC.

V usage is TRBV7-8 and J usage is TRBJ2-3, with TRBD2 matching 8 bases. The ends lost 3 bases at V and 5 bases at J; junction bases unmatched: 7. CDR3 length equals 15 residues. Germline V lookup: CDR1 SGHVS, CDR2 FQNEAQ. This CDR3 is CASSFLGGGGDTQYF. The CDR3 coding sequence is TGTGCCAGCAGCTTTCTCGGGGGGGGAGGAGATACGCAGTATTTT.

V and J are TRBV7-2 and TRBJ2-6; 7 bases fit TRBD1. CDR3 length: 15 amino acids. Germline V gene data show CDR1 as SGHTA and CDR2 as FQGNSA. J was trimmed by 3 bases and V by 5 bases; bases with no gene match: 4. This CDR3 is CASSTDRDGANVLTF. The CDR3 nucleotides are TGTGCCAGCAGCACTGACAGGGATGGGGCCAACGTCCTGACTTTC.